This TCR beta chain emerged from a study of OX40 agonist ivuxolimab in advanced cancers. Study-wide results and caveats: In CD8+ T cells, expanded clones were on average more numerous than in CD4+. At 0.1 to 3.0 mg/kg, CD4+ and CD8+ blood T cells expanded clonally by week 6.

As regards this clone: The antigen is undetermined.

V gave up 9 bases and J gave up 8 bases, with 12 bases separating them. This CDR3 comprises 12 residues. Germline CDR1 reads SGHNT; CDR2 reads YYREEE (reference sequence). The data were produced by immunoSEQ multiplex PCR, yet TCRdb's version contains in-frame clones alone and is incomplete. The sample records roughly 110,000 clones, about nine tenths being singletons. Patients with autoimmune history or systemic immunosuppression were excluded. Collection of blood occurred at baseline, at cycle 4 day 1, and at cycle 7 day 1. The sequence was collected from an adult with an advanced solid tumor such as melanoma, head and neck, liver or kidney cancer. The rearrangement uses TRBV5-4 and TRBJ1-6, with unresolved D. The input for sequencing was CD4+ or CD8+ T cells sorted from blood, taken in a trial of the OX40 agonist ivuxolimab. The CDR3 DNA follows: TGTGCCACCACTATGGACGATTCACCCCTCCACTTT. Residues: CATTMDDSPLHF.